The present entry profiles one TCR beta chain with its context. Its antigen is still unknown. No quality values exist for individual bases; no much larger clone is one base distant. This sample is part of a study of blood T cells in healthy people across ages (dated by TCRdb to between 2015 and 2016). About the study as a whole: In model experiments, template switching captured roughly one uniquely barcoded TCR beta cDNA molecule for every two T cells. Age-related changes in TCR beta repertoire diversity were measured in the study by deep sequencing normalized with unique cDNA molecular identifiers. The donors were split into four age groups: young (average about 16 years), middle-aged (39), aged (roughly 65) and long-lived (more than 80). To avoid experimental bias, donors of different ages were randomly spread across the sequencing lanes. For two donors (one aged 18 to 30 and one aged 80 or older), the study analyzed two additional independent replicas of 1 million unique cDNA reads from the same blood draw.

The receptor library was made with 5' RACE. Sequenced using an Illumina HiSeq 2500. A second PCR of about 7 to 12 cycles was run with a J-beta primer mix and a sample-barcoded 5' primer. A unique molecular identifier was introduced onto each TCR beta cDNA molecule by a template-switch 5' adaptor carrying 12 random nucleotides. Each sample yielded at least 3 million CDR3-containing paired-end reads. First-strand cDNA was synthesized from all RNA with the Mint cDNA synthesis kit, primed by a TRBC-specific oligonucleotide. Following uracil-DNA glycosylase treatment, all cDNA underwent a first 18-cycle PCR with the universal primers M1SS and BC2_uni_R. The original methods were these. Each sample was normalized by randomly selecting 1 million high-quality reads, each carrying a distinct molecular identifier. Reads sharing molecular identifiers were discarded rather than binned into consensus sequences. CDR3 identification, clonotype clustering and error correction used MiTCR with a Q25 quality threshold and the strictest error-elimination algorithm. A nonparametric unseen species model with Euler transformation was used to estimate lower-bound total TCR beta diversity. The raw public data were reprocessed by TCRdb itself: fastp quality trimming at Q25, MiXCR clonotype calling, in-frame beta chains only. Entries are consolidated by CDR3 protein sequence, retaining the most common genes and DNA. V and J calls and clone size were set by TCRdb, not the authors. The sample contains about 590,000 distinct CDR3 sequences, about 30% of them found a single time. More than 15% of the sample rests with the top ten.

The V end loses 5 bases and the J end loses 3 bases, and a stretch of 15 bases separates them. From its cysteine to its phenylalanine, the CDR3 spans 15 amino acids. CDR3 DNA only is kept here, 45 bases in frame from base 1. The germline V gene sets CDR1 to SGHDT and CDR2 to YYEEEE. Donors were a few dozen systemically healthy Caucasian individuals from Russia aged roughly 6 to 95 years. Each donor gave ten milliliters of peripheral blood, collected into EDTA-treated Vacutainer tubes. Ficoll-Paque density-gradient centrifugation was used to isolate PBMCs, with at least 7 million per sample. Total RNA, at least 5.5 micrograms per sample, was extracted from PBMCs with Trizol reagent. For every donor, an aliquot of PBMCs went through flow cytometry to measure the percentages of naive CD45RAhigh/CD27high T cells. Summary of the overall study and its limitations: Estimates of total diversity from one million sequenced T cells were regarded as lower bounds and underestimates. As age increased, observed TCR beta diversity per million T cells dropped in a roughly linear way, and a significant reduction was already evident by age 40. Bulk unsorted PBMC profiling prevented conclusive comparison of naive and antigen-experienced compartments. Compared with the aged group, the long-lived group had more naive CD4+ T cells, fewer expanded clones and increased TCR diversity, suggesting age selection. The CMV infection status of donors was not known, potentially confounding age-related changes in expanded clonotypes. The percentage of naive T cells measured by flow cytometry correlated strongly with observed TCR beta diversity.

Material: blood. The chain links TRBV5-6 with TRBJ1-5, and perhaps TRBD1 as D gene, on 5 matching bases. This clonotype was sampled from an elderly woman in good health. This receptor carries the CDR3 CASSSGPIFNQPQHF. The nucleotides are TGTGCCAGCAGTTCGGGACCAATATTCAATCAGCCCCAGCATTTT. Joined to the reference TRBV5-6 and TRBJ1-5 proteins, this CDR3 gives the full variable domain: DAGVTQSPTHLIKTRGQQVTLRCSPKSGHDTVSWYQQALGQGPQFIFQYYEEEERQRGNFPDRFSGHQFPNYSSELNVNALLLGDSALYLCASSSGPIFNQPQHFGDGTRLSIL.